This paragraph reports one TCR beta chain. Its matching antigen is unknown. These data are taken from a study of blood T cells in healthy people across ages. Isolation yielded PBMCs, at least 6.5 million per sample, in every case. Study-wide findings and caveats: Age brought a roughly linear fall in TCR beta diversity measured per million T cells. Strong correlation existed between TCR beta diversity and naive T cell percentage.

With V trimmed by 3 bases and J by 2 bases, 9 bases remained unmatched. Per the germline V gene, CDR1 is DFQATT and CDR2 is SNEGSKA (reference sequence). The CDR3 spans 15 residues. A second PCR of roughly 7 to 11 cycles used a sample-barcoded 5' primer and a J-beta primer mix. TCRdb reprocessed the 5' RACE reads via MiXCR and lists one record per CDR3 protein. Found here are some 900,000 distinct CDR3 sequences, under 50% of them singletons; the top ten hold around 15%. This TCR was recovered from a man between 25 and 39 years old in good health. This chain joins TRBV20-1 and TRBJ2-7, with 8 bases that match TRBD1. The sequencing input was blood. This CDR3 reads CSASGPGQGTYEQYF. The CDR3 nucleotides are TGCAGTGCTAGTGGGCCCGGACAGGGAACCTACGAGCAGTACTTC.